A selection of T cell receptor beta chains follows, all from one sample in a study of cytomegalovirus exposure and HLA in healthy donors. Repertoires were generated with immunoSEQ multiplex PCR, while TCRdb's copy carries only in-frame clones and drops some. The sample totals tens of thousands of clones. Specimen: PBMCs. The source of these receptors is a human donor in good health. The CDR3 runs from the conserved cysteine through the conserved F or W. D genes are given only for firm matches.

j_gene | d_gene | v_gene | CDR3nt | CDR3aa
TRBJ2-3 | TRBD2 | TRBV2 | TGTGCCACTCAATCTAGCCGGACTAGCGGGGGCACGCAGTATTTT | CATQSSRTSGGTQYF
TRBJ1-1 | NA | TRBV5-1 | TGCGCCAGCAGCTTGGGGAGTAGGAACACTGAAGCTTTCTTT | CASSLGSRNTEAFF
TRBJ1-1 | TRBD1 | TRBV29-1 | TGCAGCGTTGAAAGGAACAGGGGGAACACTGAAGCTTTCTTT | CSVERNRGNTEAFF
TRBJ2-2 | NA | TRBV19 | TGTGCCAGTAGTTTTAGAAACACCGGGGAGCTGTTTTTT | CASSFRNTGELFF
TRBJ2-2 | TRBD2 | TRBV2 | TGTGCCAGCCGGGAGGCGGTGACCGGGGAGCTGTTTTTT | CASREAVTGELFF
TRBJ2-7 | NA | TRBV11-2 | TGTGCCAGCAGCTTCTCAAAGGCCTCTCGACAGACTTCCTACGAGCAGTACTTC | CASSFSKASRQTSYEQYF
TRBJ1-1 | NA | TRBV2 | TGTGCCAGCAGTGCGTCAGGCGACCCTCCTTTCTTT | CASSASGDPPFF
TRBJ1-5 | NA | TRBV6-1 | TGTGCCAGCAGAGGGAGGGGGTCAGGAGATCAGCCCCAGCATTTT | CASRGRGSGDQPQHF
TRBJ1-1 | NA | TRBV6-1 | TGTGCCAGCAGTGAAGGACAGCTGCGGACTGAAGCTTTCTTT | CASSEGQLRTEAFF
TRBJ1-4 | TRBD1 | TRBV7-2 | TGTGCCAGCAGCAGGGACAGCTCTAATGAAAAACTGTTTTTT | CASSRDSSNEKLFF
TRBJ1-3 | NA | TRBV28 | TGTGCCAGCAGTTCCGTGAACCTGAGGGGAAACACCATATATTTT | CASSSVNLRGNTIYF
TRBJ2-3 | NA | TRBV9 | TGTGCCAGCAGCGTAGAGATAGCCCAAACAGATACGCAGTATTTT | CASSVEIAQTDTQYF
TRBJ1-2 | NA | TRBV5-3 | TGTGCCAGAAGCTGGGCGGAGGGGACCCAACACATCGGCTACACCTTC | CARSWAEGTQHIGYTF
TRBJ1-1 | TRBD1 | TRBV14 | TGTGCCAGCAGCCAAGATCCCTTGGGCAGGGGGTATTCTGAAGCTTTCTTT | CASSQDPLGRGYSEAFF
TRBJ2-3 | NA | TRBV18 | TGTGCCAGCTCACCCGGCACAGATACGCAGTATTTT | CASSPGTDTQYF
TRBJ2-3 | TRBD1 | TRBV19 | TGTGCCAGTAGTGCCCTCCCGGGACAGGGGGGTGTAGATACGCAGTATTTT | CASSALPGQGGVDTQYF
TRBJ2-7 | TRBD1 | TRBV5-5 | TGTGCCAGCAGCCCGGGGACAGGAGCCTACGAGCAGTACTTC | CASSPGTGAYEQYF
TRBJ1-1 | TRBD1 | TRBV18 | TGTGCCAGCTCTCCTGTTATAGCCCAGGGGGAGGTTGAAGCTTTCTTT | CASSPVIAQGEVEAFF
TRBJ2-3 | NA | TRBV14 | TGTGCCAGCAGCCGAGGAGGAACAGGCACAGATACGCAGTATTTT | CASSRGGTGTDTQYF
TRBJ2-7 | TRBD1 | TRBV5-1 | TGCGCCAGCAGCCGGGCCGGGACAGGGGACGAGCAGTACTTC | CASSRAGTGDEQYF
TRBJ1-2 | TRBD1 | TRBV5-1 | TGCGCCAGCAGCTTATCCGGACAGGGGGCCTTGGGGTATGGCTACACCTTC | CASSLSGQGALGYGYTF
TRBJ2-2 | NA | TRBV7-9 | TGTGCCAGCAGCTTAGGCCATCGGGGTCCCAACACCGGGGAGCTGTTTTTT | CASSLGHRGPNTGELFF
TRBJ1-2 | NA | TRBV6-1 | TGTGCCAGCAGTGAAGCAACAGGCGCTAACTATGGCTACACCTTC | CASSEATGANYGYTF
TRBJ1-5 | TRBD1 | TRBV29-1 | TGCAGCGTCAGGGACAGGTCCCATCAGCCCCAGCATTTT | CSVRDRSHQPQHF
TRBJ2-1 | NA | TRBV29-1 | TGCAGCGTTGGGGGGGGCCCCGGCGCCTACAATGAGCAGTTCTTC | CSVGGGPGAYNEQFF
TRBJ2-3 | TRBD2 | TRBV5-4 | TGTGCCAGCAGCTTGGGGCGGGGGGGCAGGACAGATACGCAGTATTTT | CASSLGRGGRTDTQYF
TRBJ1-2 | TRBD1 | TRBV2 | TGTGCCAGCAGTGGGTTCGACAGGGGGACTAACTATGGCTACACCTTC | CASSGFDRGTNYGYTF